This T cell receptor beta chain was identified during a study of blood T cell repertoires in COVID-19. Study background: PBMCs, B-cell-depleted T cells, or T cells provided the cDNA or gDNA that made up the material.

The junction had 9 bases not matched to a gene; V was cut back by 7 bases and J by 4 bases. This CDR3 spans 16 amino acids. Germline lookup yields CDR1 MNHEY and CDR2 SVGEGT. This clone was detected only once. The protocol was immunoSEQ multiplex PCR, while the TCRdb copy is restricted to in-frame clones and leaves out a portion. The sample lists a few hundred thousand clones, approximately 86% occurring once. The sequence was obtained from a woman in her 30s with COVID-19, enrolled during active disease. The V and J genes are TRBV6-2 or TRBV6-3 and TRBJ1-5; 11 bases line up with TRBD1. Sequenced input: peripheral blood. This chain's CDR3 is CASTPPGTGGNQPQHF. The CDR3 nucleotides are TGTGCCAGCACCCCGCCCGGGACAGGGGGTAATCAGCCCCAGCATTTT.